The rows below give T cell receptor beta chains drawn from one sample of a study of CD4 T cells in relation to SARS-CoV-2 and coronaviruses. Sequenced by immunoSEQ multiplex PCR; TCRdb stores in-frame clones only, minus some. The repertoire holds 35,000 to 45,000 clones, over 60% seen once, with over 20% in the top ten. Their antigen targets remain unknown. Sequences were obtained from memory CD4+ T cells from PBMCs, cultured in vitro. These receptors came from an adult with COVID-19. Both conserved end residues are part of each CDR3. D genes are given only for firm matches. The size field is filled for only some rows; it gives once, few, many or a size class.

J: TRBJ2-2
V: TRBV18
D: -
size: few
DNA: TGTGCCAGCTCACCCAGGGGGGGGATCAGAGGGGAGCTGTTTTTT
CDR3: CASSPRGGIRGELFF

J: TRBJ2-7
V: TRBV11-3
D: TRBD1
size: once
DNA: TGTGCCAGCAGCCCGGGACAGGGGACCGGCGAGCAGTACTTC
CDR3: CASSPGQGTGEQYF

J: TRBJ2-1
V: TRBV7-2
D: -
size: -
DNA: TGTGCCAGCAGCTTAGGCGGGGCCGTCAATGAGCAGTTCTTC
CDR3: CASSLGGAVNEQFF

J: TRBJ2-7
V: TRBV7-2
D: -
size: once
DNA: TGTGCCAGCAGCCCTCGCGCCTTAGGGGGCTCCTACGAGCAGTACTTC
CDR3: CASSPRALGGSYEQYF

J: TRBJ2-2
V: TRBV28
D: TRBD1
size: -
DNA: TGTGCCAGCAGGTCTCAGGGGGCGAACACCGGGGAGCTGTTTTTT
CDR3: CASRSQGANTGELFF

J: TRBJ1-1
V: TRBV18
D: -
size: -
DNA: TGTGCCAGCTCTCCTACCCTCGGGGGGGGTTATACTGAAGCTTTCTTT
CDR3: CASSPTLGGGYTEAFF

J: TRBJ2-1
V: TRBV6-5
D: -
size: -
DNA: TGTGCCAGCAGTTACCTGTCCAAGTACAATGAGCAGTTCTTC
CDR3: CASSYLSKYNEQFF

J: TRBJ2-6
V: TRBV2
D: -
size: -
DNA: TGTGCCAGCAGTTCAGGGTATCCTCTCTCTCTCTCTGGGGCCAACGTCCTGACTTTC
CDR3: CASSSGYPLSLSGANVLTF

J: TRBJ2-3
V: TRBV18
D: -
size: -
DNA: TGTGCCAGCTCACAGAGACTTACAGATACGCAGTATTTT
CDR3: CASSQRLTDTQYF

J: TRBJ2-3
V: TRBV4-1
D: TRBD2
size: -
DNA: TGCGCCAGCAGCCGACTACTAGCGGGGGGCGGCACAGATACGCAGTATTTT
CDR3: CASSRLLAGGGTDTQYF

J: TRBJ2-5
V: TRBV25-1
D: -
size: -
DNA: TGTGCCAGCAGTGACGCGGGACCGGGTTTTGCGACCCAGTACTTC
CDR3: CASSDAGPGFATQYF

J: TRBJ2-2
V: TRBV2
D: -
size: -
DNA: TGTGCCAGCAAAGGGGAAGGTAGTGAGCTGTTTTTT
CDR3: CASKGEGSELFF

J: TRBJ1-2
V: TRBV24-1
D: -
size: few
DNA: TGTGCCACCAGTGAAAGGGACGGCTACACCTTC
CDR3: CATSERDGYTF

J: TRBJ2-7
V: TRBV7-9
D: -
size: -
DNA: TGTGCCAGCAGCTTAGGACACCCATACGAGCAGTACTTC
CDR3: CASSLGHPYEQYF

J: TRBJ1-4
V: TRBV6-2/TRBV6-3
D: -
size: -
DNA: TGTGCCAGCAGTTACTTGAAGGTGGGGTGGTCTTTTAATGAAAAACTGTTTTTT
CDR3: CASSYLKVGWSFNEKLFF

J: TRBJ2-5
V: TRBV18
D: TRBD2
size: once
DNA: TGTGCCAGCTCACCAACTTGGGCTAGCGGGACTAAAGAGACCCAGTACTTC
CDR3: CASSPTWASGTKETQYF

J: TRBJ2-1
V: TRBV6-5
D: TRBD2
size: once
DNA: TGTGCCAGCAGTCTAGCGGGAGCCGAGCAGTTCTTC
CDR3: CASSLAGAEQFF

J: TRBJ1-1
V: TRBV7-9
D: -
size: -
DNA: TGTGCCAGCAGCTGGTCCCGGGACACGAACACTGAAGCTTTCTTT
CDR3: CASSWSRDTNTEAFF

J: TRBJ2-1
V: TRBV18
D: -
size: -
DNA: TGTGCCAGCTCACCGGGGCAGGGGAAGGACAATGAGCAGTTCTTC
CDR3: CASSPGQGKDNEQFF

J: TRBJ1-2
V: TRBV6-2/TRBV6-3
D: TRBD1
size: few
DNA: TGTGCCAGCAGTCCCGGACAGGGAGGGATTTCTAACTATGGCTACACCTTC
CDR3: CASSPGQGGISNYGYTF

J: TRBJ1-5
V: TRBV2
D: -
size: few
DNA: TGTGCCAGCAGTGGGTCAGGTCAGGGCTATAGCAATCAGCCCCAGCATTTT
CDR3: CASSGSGQGYSNQPQHF

J: TRBJ2-7
V: TRBV28
D: -
size: -
DNA: TGTGCCAGCAGTTTGGCAGATTCCGACGAGCAGTACTTC
CDR3: CASSLADSDEQYF

J: TRBJ1-2
V: TRBV7-2
D: -
size: -
DNA: TGTGCCAGCAGCCAGACCAGGGAAGGTGGCTACACCTTC
CDR3: CASSQTREGGYTF

J: TRBJ2-1
V: TRBV7-3
D: TRBD2
size: -
DNA: TGTGCCAGCAGCTTAGCGGGAGGGCCAAGCGAGCAGTTCTTC
CDR3: CASSLAGGPSEQFF

J: TRBJ2-5
V: TRBV10-2
D: -
size: -
DNA: TGCGCCAGCAGTGTTCAGGGCCAAGAGACCCAGTACTTC
CDR3: CASSVQGQETQYF

J: TRBJ2-1
V: TRBV5-1
D: TRBD1
size: -
DNA: TGCGCCAGCAGCGGTGGACAGGGGCCGTTTTACAATGAGCAGTTCTTC
CDR3: CASSGGQGPFYNEQFF

J: TRBJ2-7
V: TRBV27
D: -
size: -
DNA: TGTGCCAGCAGGGGGTTGGAGGACTCCCCCAGGGAGCAGTACTTC
CDR3: CASRGLEDSPREQYF

J: TRBJ1-2
V: TRBV5-8
D: -
size: -
DNA: TGTGCCAGCAGCCCAAGGGCAGGTATCTATGGCTACACCTTC
CDR3: CASSPRAGIYGYTF

J: TRBJ1-2
V: TRBV6-2/TRBV6-3
D: -
size: -
DNA: TGTGCCAGCAGTTACATCTCTAGCTATGGCTACACCTTC
CDR3: CASSYISSYGYTF

J: TRBJ1-3
V: TRBV5-4
D: -
size: -
DNA: TGTGCCAGCAGCTTGCCGGGCTCTGGAAACACCATATATTTT
CDR3: CASSLPGSGNTIYF

J: TRBJ1-2
V: TRBV4-1
D: TRBD1
size: few
DNA: TGCGCCAGCAGCCTTAAAGACCCAGGGGGAAACTATGGCTACACCTTC
CDR3: CASSLKDPGGNYGYTF

J: TRBJ2-7
V: TRBV19
D: TRBD2
size: -
DNA: TGTGCCAGTAGTAGGACTAGCGGGAGGGCCTTAGACGAGCAGTACTTC
CDR3: CASSRTSGRALDEQYF

J: TRBJ2-3
V: TRBV19
D: -
size: once
DNA: TGTGCCAGTAGTATACGAGGGGGTCTCACCACAGATACGCAGTATTTT
CDR3: CASSIRGGLTTDTQYF

J: TRBJ2-7
V: TRBV28
D: -
size: -
DNA: TGTGCCAGCTGGGACACCAGGTCCTACGAGCAGTACTTC
CDR3: CASWDTRSYEQYF

J: TRBJ2-7
V: TRBV10-3
D: -
size: -
DNA: TGTGCCATCAGTGAGTTGAGGGAGCAGTACTTC
CDR3: CAISELREQYF

J: TRBJ2-7
V: TRBV7-8
D: TRBD2
size: once
DNA: TGTGCCAGCAGACCTCTAGCGGGAGGCAACTCCTACGAGCAGTACTTC
CDR3: CASRPLAGGNSYEQYF

J: TRBJ1-2
V: TRBV19
D: -
size: -
DNA: TGTGCCAGTAGTATAACCCTGCCACAGGGTAGTGGTGTTGATGGCTACACCTTC
CDR3: CASSITLPQGSGVDGYTF

J: TRBJ2-3
V: TRBV28
D: TRBD2
size: -
DNA: TGTGCCAGCAGTTTATGGGAGGAGCGGGAGGGGACAGATACGCAGTATTTT
CDR3: CASSLWEEREGTDTQYF

J: TRBJ2-3
V: TRBV6-1
D: -
size: -
DNA: TGTGCCAGCAGTGAAAGCCCAGATACGCAGTATTTT
CDR3: CASSESPDTQYF

J: TRBJ2-7
V: TRBV25-1
D: TRBD1
size: -
DNA: TGTGCCAGCAGTGATATTGCAGGGGGCTTCTACGAGCAGTACTTC
CDR3: CASSDIAGGFYEQYF

J: TRBJ1-6
V: TRBV4-2
D: -
size: few
DNA: TGTGCCAGCAGCCAAGAGATCATTAATTCACCCCTCCACTTT
CDR3: CASSQEIINSPLHF

J: TRBJ2-7
V: TRBV18
D: -
size: -
DNA: TGTGCCAGCTCACAAGTCACAGGTGGCTACGAGCAGTACTTC
CDR3: CASSQVTGGYEQYF

J: TRBJ2-7
V: TRBV10-3
D: TRBD2
size: -
DNA: TGTGCCATCAGTGATTCCAGCGGGAGGGCCTACGAGCAGTACTTC
CDR3: CAISDSSGRAYEQYF

J: TRBJ2-6
V: TRBV7-3
D: -
size: -
DNA: TGTGCCAGCAGCTTAGCCCCCTGGGGGGGGGCCAACGTCCTGACTTTC
CDR3: CASSLAPWGGANVLTF

J: TRBJ2-3
V: TRBV24-1
D: -
size: -
DNA: TGTGCCACCAGTGATCGACATGGACGACGAGATACGCAGTATTTT
CDR3: CATSDRHGRRDTQYF

J: TRBJ2-7
V: TRBV5-6
D: TRBD2
size: -
DNA: TGTGCCAGCAGCCCCGGGACTAGCGGACTCTCCTACGAGCAGTACTTC
CDR3: CASSPGTSGLSYEQYF

J: TRBJ2-3
V: TRBV9
D: -
size: -
DNA: TGTGCCAGCAGCGGGGGGATCAATTGGGGCGGGCTTACGCAGTATTTT
CDR3: CASSGGINWGGLTQYF

J: TRBJ1-1
V: TRBV1
D: -
size: -
DNA: TGCACATTCCCTAGAGGATACAGGGCGGGAACTTTCTTT
CDR3: CTFPRGYRAGTFF

J: TRBJ2-7
V: TRBV28
D: -
size: -
DNA: TGTGCCAGTTCGGACCTCCACTACGAGCAGTACTTC
CDR3: CASSDLHYEQYF

J: TRBJ1-4
V: TRBV6-6
D: TRBD1
size: few
DNA: TGTGCCAGCAGTGATGGGACAGGAGGGAATGAAAAACTGTTTTTT
CDR3: CASSDGTGGNEKLFF

J: TRBJ2-5
V: TRBV18
D: -
size: -
DNA: TGTGCCAGCTCACCATTCGGGGGGCTTGGAGAGACCCAGTACTTC
CDR3: CASSPFGGLGETQYF